The text below deals with one TCR beta chain. TCRdb re-called the PCR reads with MiXCR, one entry per CDR3 protein. Here the sample spans over 90,000 distinct CDR3 sequences, 51% being singletons. The sample belongs to a study of CDR3 diversity in severe acne. Germline-derived CDR1 and CDR2 are DFQATT and SNEGSKA (reference sequence). Trimming took off 7 bases at V and 4 bases at J, with 13 bases between the two ends. This CDR3 has 12 residues. The sequence came from a male donor with acne. The specimen was blood. The genes are TRBV20-1 and TRBJ1-2; weak D call: TRBD1 (6 bases). The CDR3 nucleotides are TGCAGTGTTGGGGGGGCAGGCTATGGCTACACCTTC. It encodes CSVGGAGYGYTF.